This is a list of T cell receptor beta chains from one sample in a study of blood T cells in healthy people across ages. TCRdb itself ran the 5' RACE reads through MiXCR, one entry per CDR3 protein. The profile shows roughly 800,000 distinct CDR3 sequences, about 53% of them singletons. Sample: blood. Receptors were obtained from a man older than 75 in good health. Each CDR3 is given with its conserved first and last residue. D genes are given only for firm matches. Only some rows state a clone size, as once, few, many or a class for expanded clones.

>few|TRBJ1-2|.|TRBV2
CASGSRGLLYGYTF
TGTGCCAGCGGGTCTCGGGGGCTTCTCTATGGCTACACCTTC
>.|TRBJ2-1|.|TRBV5-4
CASSLAAGEGNEQFF
TGTGCCAGCAGCTTGGCCGCAGGGGAGGGCAATGAGCAGTTCTTC
>.|TRBJ2-1|.|TRBV4-1
CASREKFSAGEQFF
TGCGCCAGCAGGGAAAAGTTTTCAGCGGGTGAGCAGTTCTTC
>few|TRBJ2-5|TRBD2|TRBV20-1
CSAPLTSGRAWGETQYF
TGCAGTGCCCCATTGACTAGCGGGAGGGCCTGGGGAGAGACCCAGTACTTC
>.|TRBJ1-1|TRBD1|TRBV12-3/TRBV12-4
CASSLTGHTEAFF
TGTGCCAGCAGTCTGACAGGGCACACTGAAGCTTTCTTT
>few|TRBJ2-3|.|TRBV4-2
CASSQDPDSLRADTQYF
TGTGCCAGCAGCCAAGACCCGGACAGTCTTAGGGCAGATACGCAGTATTTT
>.|TRBJ2-3|TRBD2|TRBV28
CASSNKLAGGPRHRYAYF
TGTGCCAGCAGCAACAAATTAGCGGGAGGGCCTCGGCACAGATACGCGTATTTT
>.|TRBJ2-1|TRBD2|TRBV7-2
CASSLAASGNYNEQFF
TGTGCCAGCAGCTTGGCGGCTAGCGGGAACTACAATGAGCAGTTCTTC
>.|TRBJ2-3|TRBD2|TRBV15
CATSRDFGGGTDTQYF
TGTGCCACCAGCAGAGATTTCGGCGGGGGGACAGATACGCAGTATTTT
>.|TRBJ2-1|.|TRBV11-2
CASSFTGPSYNEQFF
TGTGCCAGCAGCTTTACCGGGCCCTCCTACAATGAGCAGTTCTTC
>.|TRBJ2-6|.|TRBV5-1
CASSPGGANVLTF
TGCGCCAGCAGCCCCGGGGGTGCCAACGTCCTGACTTTC
>.|TRBJ2-5|TRBD2|TRBV11-2
CASSLGTSGTQWQYF
TGTGCCAGCAGCTTAGGGACTAGCGGGACCCAGTGGCAGTACTTC
>.|TRBJ2-5|TRBD1|TRBV29-1
CSVPWTGVETQYF
TGCAGCGTGCCCTGGACAGGGGTAGAGACCCAGTACTTC
>.|TRBJ1-4|TRBD1|TRBV18
CASSRDRQGRTNEKLFF
TGTGCCAGCTCACGGGATCGACAGGGCAGAACTAATGAAAAACTGTTTTTT
>.|TRBJ2-7|TRBD2|TRBV9
CASSVGPGLAGSYEQYF
TGTGCCAGCAGCGTAGGCCCAGGACTAGCGGGGAGCTACGAGCAGTACTTC
>few|TRBJ1-4|TRBD1|TRBV12-3/TRBV12-4
CASSSRTGVGTNEKLFF
TGTGCCAGCAGTTCCCGGACAGGGGTGGGCACTAATGAAAAACTGTTTTTT
>few|TRBJ2-5|TRBD2|TRBV5-1
CASSLDGRRQETQYF
TGCGCCAGCAGCTTAGACGGGAGGAGGCAAGAGACCCAGTACTTC
>.|TRBJ2-1|.|TRBV21-1
CASSKAPPTSGRNREQFF
TGTGCCAGCAGCAAAGCCCCCCCGACTAGCGGGAGGAACCGTGAGCAGTTCTTC
>few|TRBJ1-2|.|TRBV9
CASSVTGIYGYTF
TGTGCCAGCAGCGTTACAGGGATCTATGGCTACACCTTC
>few|TRBJ2-1|TRBD2|TRBV28
CASRGTSGGAKFF
TGTGCCAGCAGAGGGACTAGCGGGGGCGCGAAGTTCTTC
>.|TRBJ1-4|.|TRBV25-1
CASSEFGATNEKLFF
TGTGCCAGCAGTGAATTTGGGGCAACTAATGAAAAACTGTTTTTT
>.|TRBJ2-7|TRBD1|TRBV6-1
CASTDRVEQYF
TGTGCCAGCACGGACAGGGTCGAGCAGTACTTC
>few|TRBJ2-7|.|TRBV9
CASSSAGSRTGEQYF
TGTGCCAGCAGCTCGGCAGGCTCTCGTACGGGTGAGCAGTACTTC
>.|TRBJ1-2|TRBD1|TRBV5-1
CASSSAGTGALVNYGYTF
TGCGCCAGCAGCTCCGCCGGGACAGGGGCGCTGGTTAACTATGGCTACACCTTC
>once|TRBJ2-2|TRBD1|TRBV24-1
CATSDPGTGPLNTGELFF
TGTGCCACCAGTGACCCCGGGACAGGGCCTTTAAACACCGGGGAGCTGTTTTTT
>.|TRBJ2-5|TRBD1|TRBV5-1
CASSLAGQGASETQYF
TGCGCCAGCAGCTTGGCGGGACAGGGGGCTTCGGAGACCCAGTACTTC
>few|TRBJ2-7|TRBD1|TRBV7-6
CASSLRTGIYEQYF
TGTGCCAGCAGCCTTCGGACAGGGATCTACGAGCAGTACTTC
>few|TRBJ2-7|.|TRBV7-9
CASRQGNHEQYF
TGTGCCAGCAGGCAGGGTAACCACGAGCAGTACTTC
>.|TRBJ2-5|.|TRBV10-3
CAISDWQRGEETQYF
TGTGCCATCAGTGATTGGCAGAGGGGGGAAGAGACCCAGTACTTC
>.|TRBJ2-5|.|TRBV4-2
CASSLAGGLVETQYF
TGTGCCAGCAGCCTAGCTGGGGGACTTGTAGAGACCCAGTACTTC
>once|TRBJ2-5|TRBD2|TRBV11-1
CASSHRGGRWLQDEQYF
TGTGCCAGCAGCCACCGCGGCGGGAGATGGCTACAGGATGAGCAGTACTTC
>few|TRBJ2-1|.|TRBV9
CASRDLSGGYNEQFF
TGTGCCAGCAGGGATTTGAGCGGCGGATACAATGAGCAGTTCTTC
>.|TRBJ2-1|.|TRBV4-1
CASSQDVRKQFF
TGCGCCAGCAGCCAAGATGTGAGAAAGCAGTTCTTC
>.|TRBJ2-5|.|TRBV30
CAWSVPVHPRETQYF
TGTGCCTGGAGTGTACCTGTACACCCCCGAGAGACCCAGTACTTC
>.|TRBJ2-7|.|TRBV10-2
CASRVQDRYEQYF
TGCGCCAGCAGGGTACAGGACCGCTACGAGCAGTACTTC
>.|TRBJ1-6|.|TRBV11-2
CASSLDLANSPLHF
TGTGCCAGCAGCTTAGATCTTGCCAATTCACCCCTCCACTTT
>.|TRBJ2-1|TRBD2|TRBV12-3/TRBV12-4
CASKLAGGAFEQFF
TGTGCCAGCAAACTAGCGGGTGGGGCCTTTGAGCAGTTCTTC
>few|TRBJ2-7|.|TRBV15
CATSRERIARMEQYF
TGTGCCACCAGCAGAGAAAGGATTGCGCGAATGGAGCAGTACTTC
>.|TRBJ1-2|TRBD1|TRBV20-1
CSAKTGDGYTF
TGCAGTGCCAAGACAGGGGACGGCTACACCTTC
>.|TRBJ2-7|.|TRBV7-2
CASSLQQAPAREQYF
TGTGCCAGCAGCTTACAGCAGGCCCCAGCGAGAGAGCAGTACTTC
>.|TRBJ1-2|.|TRBV6-2/TRBV6-3
CASREQRANYGYTF
TGTGCCAGCAGGGAACAACGGGCTAACTATGGCTACACCTTC
>.|TRBJ2-5|TRBD1|TRBV7-2
CASRTDRDAETQYF
TGTGCCAGCAGAACGGACAGGGATGCAGAGACCCAGTACTTC